One and the same sample provided the 7 T cell receptor beta chains below, sequenced in a study of CD8 T cells in ankylosing spondylitis. Each CDR3 protein is one row after TCRdb ran MiXCR on the 5' RACE reads. The sample records about 39,000 distinct CDR3 sequences, 3% to 4.5% being singletons. The specimen was blood, either unsorted or a sorted T cell fraction (not recorded which). These receptors were taken from a female donor with ankylosing spondylitis or in good health (not recorded which).

This clonotype was seen repeatedly, ten times or more. This chain joins TRBV9 and TRBJ2-1, with TRBD2 matching over 13 bases. Germline CDR1 is SGDLS and CDR2 is YYNGEE. This CDR3 comprises 15 residues. V gave up 4 bases and J gave up 7 bases; unmatched junction bases: 5. CDR3 nucleotides: TGTGCCAGCAGCTTACTAGCGGGGGGGTGGAATGAGCAGTTCTTC. It codes for CASSLLAGGWNEQFF.

This clonotype was picked up many times. For the CDR3, the DNA is TGTGCCAGCAGCGTAACCGCGATGAACACTGAAGCTTTCTTT. This codes for CASSVTAMNTEAFF. The chain combines TRBV9 with TRBJ1-1; D is ambiguous. Germline V gene data show CDR1 as SGDLS and CDR2 as YYNGEE. Trimming removed 1 base at V and 0 bases at J, with 7 bases between. This CDR3 has 14 amino acids.

The table lists this clonotype with many counts. The J gene is TRBJ1-3, the V gene TRBV9, with D unresolved. Germline V gene sequence: CDR1 SGDLS, CDR2 YYNGEE. Trimming stripped 0 bases from V and 0 bases from J, with 10 bases between. This CDR3 contains 16 residues. The CDR3 region has the DNA TGTGCCAGCAGCGTAGCGACGGGAAGCTCTGGAAACACCATATATTTT. This gives the protein CASSVATGSSGNTIYF.

This clonotype was observed at least ten times. The chain couples TRBV4-1 to TRBJ2-7, with D perhaps given as TRBD1 or TRBD2 (5 bases each). The V gene lost 4 bases and the J gene lost 3 bases, with 16 bases spanning the gap. The CDR3 covers 15 residues. Germline V lookup: CDR1 MGHRA, CDR2 YSYEKL. CDR3 in amino acids: CASSRQSGAVYEQYF. CDR3 coding DNA: TGCGCCAGCAGCCGACAATCCGGGGCGGTCTACGAGCAGTACTTC.

This clonotype came up once. The chain carries TRBV9 and TRBJ2-7, with D maybe TRBD2 (5 bases). V was trimmed by 3 bases and J by 6 bases, leaving 19 bases between them. Germline-derived CDR1 and CDR2 are SGDLS and YYNGEE. This CDR3 has 15 residues. CDR3 sequence (DNA): TGTGCCAGCAGCGAAGGTGGCCGTATTGGAGGCGAGCAGTACTTC. Its protein product is CASSEGGRIGGEQYF.

At least ten counts were recorded for this clonotype. V is TRBV9 and J is TRBJ1-2, with D unresolved. This CDR3 region has 13 residues. Trimming removed 3 bases from V and 1 base from J, with 7 bases in between. Germline V gene lookup returns CDR1 SGDLS and CDR2 YYNGEE. As DNA, the CDR3 is TGTGCCAGCAGCGAGGCGAGTAACTATGGCTACACCTTC. Its translation is CASSEASNYGYTF.

This clonotype was seen many times. The CDR3: CASSPTSGGWKTQYF. The CDR3 coding sequence is TGTGCCAGCAGCCCGACTAGCGGGGGGTGGAAGACCCAGTACTTC. The rearrangement uses TRBV9 and TRBJ2-5; 13 bases are shared with TRBD2. Trimming at V came to 4 bases and at J to 6 bases, leaving 6 bases not matched to a gene. The CDR3 has 15 residues. Germline V gene data show CDR1 as SGDLS and CDR2 as YYNGEE. Using reference TRBV9 and TRBJ2-5 for the parts outside the CDR3, the full variable domain is DSGVTQTPKHLITATGQRVTLRCSPRSGDLSVYWYQQSLDQGLQFLIQYYNGEERAKGNILERFSAQQFPDLHSELNLSSLELGDSALYFCASSPTSGGWKTQYFGPGTRLLVL.